The 17 T cell receptor beta chains reported below all come from one sample, sequenced in a study of blood T cell repertoires in COVID-19. Sequencing was performed with immunoSEQ multiplex PCR; in TCRdb, only in-frame clones are kept and a portion is missing. There are approximately 200,000 clones in the sample; around 84% occur only once, and approximately 3% lies in the top ten. Input material: PBMCs or T cells enriched from blood (not recorded which). The receptors here all came from a woman aged 25 to 39 who had recovered from COVID-19.

The chain employs TRBV2 and TRBJ2-5; weak D call: TRBD1 (5 bases). The CDR3 has 15 residues. The V gene lost 1 base and the J gene lost 2 bases, with 11 bases spanning the gap. Per germline, CDR1 SNHLY and CDR2 FYNNEI. CDR3 region: CASSEGTQGQETQYF. The CDR3 region has the DNA TGTGCCAGCAGTGAAGGGACCCAGGGTCAAGAGACCCAGTACTTC.

This chain uses TRBV18 with TRBJ2-5; TRBD2 matches 7 bases. Germline CDR1 reads KGHSH; CDR2 reads LQKENI. The CDR3 is 15 amino acids. With V trimmed by 2 bases and J by 4 bases, 7 bases remained unmatched. DNA of the CDR3: TGTGCCAGCTCACCAGCGGGAGCTGTATCAGAGACCCAGTACTTC. This translates into CASSPAGAVSETQYF.

This rearrangement joins TRBV5-1 to TRBJ2-7, with 7 bases fitting TRBD1. The V gene end was trimmed by 4 bases and the J gene end by 2 bases; junction bases not matched to a gene: 0. This CDR3 is 12 amino acids long. Germline CDR1 reads SGHRS; CDR2 reads YFSETQ. In DNA form, the CDR3 reads TGCGCCAGCAGCAGGGGGCCCTACGAGCAGTACTTC. Translation: CASSRGPYEQYF.

The J gene is TRBJ2-3, the V gene TRBV7-8; the match to TRBD1 covers 11 bases. Germline-derived CDR1 and CDR2 are SGHVS and FQNEAQ. The V segment lost 5 bases and the J segment 1 base; nucleotides outside the gene matches: 8. This CDR3 has 17 residues. The CDR3 here is CASSHRTGGAGTDTQYF. CDR3 DNA: TGTGCCAGCAGCCACCGGACAGGGGGCGCCGGCACAGATACGCAGTATTTT.

The chain couples TRBV5-6 to TRBJ1-5; 10 nucleotides agree with TRBD1. The CDR3 sequence is 15 residues long. The trim removed 4 bases at V and 4 bases at J, leaving 5 bases unmatched. Germline V gene lookup returns CDR1 SGHDT and CDR2 YYEEEE. The CDR3 region is CASSQTGGANQPQHF. Here the CDR3 DNA reads TGTGCCAGCAGCCAGACAGGGGGCGCGAATCAGCCCCAGCATTTT.

This chain links TRBV19 with TRBJ2-3, with TRBD2 matching over 7 bases. V shed 9 bases, J shed 2 bases, and the junction held 14 bases outside the gene matches. The CDR3 is 16 residues long. The germline V gene has CDR1 LNHDA and CDR2 SQIVND (reference sequence). Written as DNA, the CDR3 is TGTGCCAGCAAAAGGTGGGGCGGGGGTTCCACAGATACGCAGTATTTT. Translated: CASKRWGGGSTDTQYF.

The J gene is TRBJ2-1, the V gene TRBV5-4, with 7 bases fitting TRBD2. This CDR3 is 15 amino acids long. Germline-derived CDR1 and CDR2 are SGHNT and YYREEE (reference sequence). V lost 5 bases, J lost 6 bases, and 11 bases stayed unmatched. The CDR3 coding sequence is TGTGCCAGCAGTTCGGGCGGACTAGGATCCAATGAGCAGTTCTTC. Translated, it gives CASSSGGLGSNEQFF. The full variable domain, with the rest looked up from reference TRBV5-4 and TRBJ2-1, is ETGVTQSPTHLIKTRGQQVTLRCSSQSGHNTVSWYQQALGQGPQFIFQYYREEENGRGNFPPRFSGLQFPNYSSELNVNALELDDSALYLCASSSGGLGSNEQFFGPGTRLTVL.

The chain employs TRBV4-2 and TRBJ2-4; D is uncertain. The V and J ends lost 0 bases and 1 base respectively, with 10 bases between them. Germline V gene sequence: CDR1 LGHNA, CDR2 YNFKEQ. This CDR3 has 16 residues. CDR3 in amino acids: CASSQDPVGAKNIQYF. CDR3 nucleotides: TGTGCCAGCAGCCAAGATCCGGTCGGGGCCAAAAACATTCAGTACTTC.

V usage is TRBV15 and J usage is TRBJ1-4, with unresolved D. Trimming left V 1 base short and J 7 bases short, with 10 bases between. CDR1 and CDR2 (germline): LNHNV, YYDKDF (reference sequence). The length of the CDR3 is 14 residues. CDR3 protein: CATSRVQTFEKLFF. CDR3 nucleotides: TGTGCCACCAGCAGAGTACAAACCTTTGAAAAACTGTTTTTT.

This chain joins TRBV28 and TRBJ1-5; D might be TRBD1 (6 bases). V shed 6 bases and J shed 4 bases, with 13 bases lying between them. Germline assignment: CDR1 MDHEN and CDR2 SYDVKM. The CDR3 loop spans 14 amino acids. The CDR3 DNA reads TGTGCCAGCAGGCCACCGGGACAAAATCAGCCCCAGCATTTT. Translating gives CASRPPGQNQPQHF.

The chain combines TRBV5-4 with TRBJ1-1; D gene ambiguous. CDR3 length equals 14 residues. Germline CDR1 SGHNT, CDR2 YYREEE (reference sequence). The V and J ends lost 4 bases and 1 base respectively, with 11 bases between them. The CDR3 DNA reads TGTGCCAGCAGCCGGAGAACGGGGAACACTGAAGCTTTCTTT. This translates into CASSRRTGNTEAFF.

This chain connects TRBV6-5 to TRBJ1-3; 7 nucleotides agree with TRBD1. Germline values: CDR1 MNHEY, CDR2 SVGAGI. This CDR3 is 15 amino acids long. Trimming took 4 bases from V and 4 from J; bases not matched to a gene: 7. The CDR3 DNA reads as TGTGCCAGCAGTTTGACAGGGCTTGGCGGAAACACCATATATTTT. Translating it yields CASSLTGLGGNTIYF.

The count of this clone is one. V is TRBV6-5 and J is TRBJ2-5, with TRBD2 matching 8 bases. Germline trimming cut 5 bases from V and 3 bases from J; bases unmatched to any gene: 8. Germline V CDR1 and CDR2: MNHEY, SVGAGI. CDR3 size: 15 residues. CDR3: CASSTIAGNEETQYF. CDR3 bases: TGTGCCAGCAGTACAATAGCGGGGAACGAAGAGACCCAGTACTTC.

This chain connects TRBV28 to TRBJ2-5, with D maybe TRBD2 (5 bases). Trimming shortened V by 1 base and J by 1 base, and 13 bases separated the two germline ends. This CDR3 region has 16 residues. Germline CDR1 and CDR2: MDHEN and SYDVKM. This CDR3 reads CASSLYARDLQETQYF. The CDR3 DNA sequence: TGTGCCAGCAGTTTATACGCTCGGGATCTCCAAGAGACCCAGTACTTC.

This chain joins TRBV5-1 and TRBJ2-7; 13 positions match TRBD2. Germline CDR1 is SGHRS and CDR2 is YFSETQ. The CDR3 sequence is 15 residues long. The V and J ends lost 4 bases and 2 bases, in that order; junction bases with no gene match: 3. CDR3 loop: CASSKGLAGAYEQYF. The CDR3 coding sequence is TGCGCCAGCAGCAAAGGACTAGCGGGGGCCTACGAGCAGTACTTC.

This clone was observed a handful of times. The V call is TRBV6-5, the J call TRBJ2-7; D is possibly TRBD2 (6 bases). The length of the CDR3 is 14 residues. V shed 0 bases and J shed 6 bases, with 12 bases lying between them. Germline values: CDR1 MNHEY, CDR2 SVGAGI. The CDR3 DNA is TGTGCCAGCAGTTACTCGAGGAGGGGAATCGAGCAGTACTTC. It specifies CASSYSRRGIEQYF.

A remark on this clone: One end of the junction is discordant with germline, which a read error may explain. CDR3 DNA sequence: TGCAGCGTTCAAGACAGGGGGGACACTGAAGCTTTCTTT. Translated, it gives CSVQDRGDTEAFF. V and J are TRBV29-1 and TRBJ1-1; 9 bases fit TRBD1. The CDR3 length is 13 residues. In germline, CDR1 is SQVTM, CDR2 ANQGSEA.